Included here is one T cell receptor beta chain sequence, with context. Its specificity is unknown. The CDR3 has 17 residues. Germline trimming cut 4 bases from V and 3 bases from J; bases unmatched to any gene: 12. Germline V gives CDR1 LNHDA, CDR2 SQIVND (reference sequence). The sample comes from a study of T and B cells in COVID-19 patients. Background on the study: In the active-infection cohort, nine tenths of the roughly 20 patients had comorbidities linked to unfavorable COVID-19 outcome.

Findings and caveats of the study: Active COVID-19 showed highly clonal TRB repertoires; recovery showed diversity and richness above healthy donors. Patients with COVID-19 reportedly showed strongly skewed T cell receptor beta variable and joining gene usage.

TRB rearrangements were amplified by multiplex PCR with BIOMED2 TRB-A/B primers. In TCRdb, the multiplex PCR reads were re-called with MiXCR into one record per CDR3 protein. The sample lists 20,000 or so distinct CDR3 sequences, roughly 36% occurring once. Each TRB amplification used roughly 230-550 ng of genomic DNA from blood. Sequenced: blood. The genes are TRBV19 and TRBJ1-5; 7 nucleotides agree with TRBD1. This TCR was recovered from a human donor with active COVID-19. The CDR3 is CASSSDREAYSNQPQHF. The CDR3 nucleotides are TGTGCCAGTAGTAGTGACAGGGAAGCGTACTCCAATCAGCCCCAGCATTTT.